The 28 T cell receptor beta chains below were found in one sample sequenced in a study of CDR3 diversity in severe acne. One entry per CDR3 protein results from TCRdb running MiXCR on the PCR reads. This sample carries fewer than 90,000 distinct CDR3 sequences, under 65% of them seen once, and the ten largest clones take about 13%. The sequenced sample consisted of blood. Source of these receptors: a male donor in good health, without acne.

The sample holds a few counts of this clonotype. The V and J genes are TRBV19 and TRBJ1-2; no clear D gene. Germline CDR1 is LNHDA and CDR2 is SQIVND (reference sequence). Trimming left V 4 bases short and J 4 bases short, with 4 bases between. This CDR3 is 11 amino acids long. The CDR3 nucleotides read TGTGCCAGTAGTAAAACCTATGGCTACACCTTC. Encoded protein: CASSKTYGYTF.

The chain links TRBV5-5 to TRBJ1-6, with D perhaps matching TRBD1 (5 bases). V lost 0 bases, J lost 8 bases, and 12 bases lay in between. This CDR3 comprises 15 residues. The germline V gene has CDR1 SGHKS and CDR2 YYEKEE (reference sequence). The CDR3 nucleotides are TGTGCCAGCAGCTTGGGACCGACAGACTATTCACCCCTCCACTTT. Its protein is CASSLGPTDYSPLHF.

The genes are TRBV7-9 and TRBJ2-2; 12 nucleotides line up with TRBD2. From germline, CDR1 is SEHNR and CDR2 FQNEAQ (reference sequence). The junction had 3 bases not matched to a gene; V was cut back by 1 base and J by 6 bases. The CDR3 runs 16 residues. CDR3 nucleotides: TGTGCCAGCAGCTTAGTTCTAGCGGGGGGGCCCGGGGAGCTGTTTTTT. It encodes CASSLVLAGGPGELFF.

This clonotype is categorized as medium-sized. This chain connects TRBV15 to TRBJ1-5; unclear D gene. The CDR3 is made up of 14 amino acids. V lost 6 bases to trimming and J lost 0 bases, with 9 bases between them. The germline V gene encodes CDR1 LNHNV and CDR2 YYDKDF (reference sequence). The CDR3 spells CATRTDYSNQPQHF. Here the CDR3 DNA reads TGTGCCACCAGAACAGATTATAGCAATCAGCCCCAGCATTTT.

The chain couples TRBV10-3 to TRBJ1-1, with D possibly matching TRBD1 (6 bases). This CDR3 spans 14 amino acids. V dropped 4 bases and J dropped 2 bases, with 11 bases sitting between them. Germline V CDR1 and CDR2: ENHRY, SYGVKD. CDR3 loop: CAISGGGQNTEAFF. The CDR3 DNA reads TGTGCCATCAGTGGAGGGGGTCAAAACACTGAAGCTTTCTTT.

This CDR3 is CASSLWAPRAEAFF. CDR3 bases: TGTGCCAGCAGTTTATGGGCCCCCCGGGCTGAAGCTTTCTTT. V gene TRBV25-1 combines with J gene TRBJ1-1; D is undetermined. This CDR3 is 14 amino acids long. From germline, CDR1 is MGHDK and CDR2 SYGVNS. V was pared by 5 bases and J by 6 bases, with 16 bases between.

On this clonotype: The CDR3 carries no conserved terminal phenylalanine or tryptophan, so it likely arises from a read error. Because the CDR3's place on the DNA is in doubt, the DNA is left out and the CDR3 is given as listed by TCRdb. The chain recombines TRBV20-1 with TRBJ1-5; the table gives TRBD1 as D, unverified against the DNA. From germline, CDR1 is DFQATT and CDR2 SNEGSKA (reference sequence). Termini included, the CDR3 measures 16 amino acids. CDR3: CSASIQGLGRISPSMV.

V and J are TRBV11-2 and TRBJ2-7; no reliable D call. V lost 5 bases and J 0 bases, leaving 5 bases between the germline ends. This CDR3 is built from 12 residues. Germline-derived CDR1 and CDR2 are SGHAT and FQNNGV. The CDR3 loop is CASSPLSYEQYF. CDR3 nucleotides: TGTGCCAGCAGCCCGCTCTCCTACGAGCAGTACTTC.

The rearrangement links TRBV20-1 to TRBJ2-3; D not certain. The CDR3 consists of 14 residues. The V gene lost 4 bases and the J gene lost 11 bases, with 22 bases spanning the gap. Germline-derived CDR1 and CDR2 are DFQATT and SNEGSKA (reference sequence). The CDR3 coding sequence is TGCAGTGCTAATGGGCTAGGAAGGCACAATGAGCAGTATTTT. This sequence encodes CSANGLGRHNEQYF.

This clonotype has only a few counts. The chain uses TRBV7-9 and TRBJ2-7, with a possible D match to TRBD1 (6 bases). The length of the CDR3 is 15 residues. The V end lost 3 bases, the J end lost 0 bases, and 12 bases lay between the germline ends. Germline loops: CDR1 SEHNR, CDR2 FQNEAQ (reference sequence). The CDR3 region has the DNA TGTGCCAGCAGCTTGATCAGGGGTGGCTCCTACGAGCAGTACTTC. Translating gives CASSLIRGGSYEQYF. The variable domain in full, with the rest retrieved from reference TRBV7-9 and TRBJ2-7, is DTGVSQNPRHKITKRGQNVTFRCDPISEHNRLYWYRQTLGQGPEFLTYFQNEAQLEKSRLLSDRFSAERPKGSFSTLEIQRTEQGDSAMYLCASSLIRGGSYEQYFGPGTRLTVT.

This clonotype has ten or more counts. The gene calls are TRBV6-5 and TRBJ2-1; unclear D gene. CDR1 MNHEY and CDR2 SVGAGI come from the germline V gene. The CDR3 runs 17 residues. The V end was cut by 5 bases, the J end by 0 bases, with 17 bases between. CDR3 in amino acids: CASSPPRLTSSYNEQFF. In DNA form, the CDR3 reads TGTGCCAGCAGTCCCCCCCGGCTCACCAGCTCCTACAATGAGCAGTTCTTC.

V is TRBV2 and J is TRBJ1-6; a possible D gene is TRBD1 (5 bases). The CDR3 covers 15 residues. V was clipped by 7 bases and J by 5 bases, with 15 bases between them. CDR1 is SNHLY, CDR2 FYNNEI, per germline. DNA of the CDR3: TGTGCCAGCAAATCGCAGGGCAACGATAATTCACCCCTCCACTTT. It specifies CASKSQGNDNSPLHF.

The gene calls are TRBV10-1 and TRBJ2-7, with 8 bases lining up with TRBD1. Germline V gives CDR1 WNHNN, CDR2 SYGVQD (reference sequence). CDR3 length: 15 residues. J lost 2 bases, V lost 3 bases, and 6 bases had no gene match. The CDR3 loop is CASSDTSGQAYEQYF. As DNA, the CDR3 is TGCGCCAGCAGTGACACTTCGGGACAGGCCTACGAGCAGTACTTC.

This clonotype was picked up a small number of times. The J gene is TRBJ2-1, the V gene TRBV20-1; tentative D call: TRBD1 (6 bases). Germline loops: CDR1 DFQATT, CDR2 SNEGSKA (reference sequence). V dropped 4 bases and J dropped 3 bases, with 13 bases sitting between them. The CDR3 has 14 amino acids. The CDR3 reads CSATRQVGYNEQFF. CDR3 coding DNA: TGCAGTGCTACAAGACAGGTAGGCTACAATGAGCAGTTCTTC.

J is TRBJ1-3 and V is TRBV4-1; D call uncertain. The CDR3 is made up of 12 amino acids. V was cut by 0 bases and J by 10 bases, with 7 bases left in between. Germline V gives CDR1 MGHRA, CDR2 YSYEKL. The DNA for the CDR3 is TGCGCCAGCAGCCAAGAGACGGGGACCATATATTTT. This translates into CASSQETGTIYF.

In its sample, this clonotype was seen a few times. The V gene is TRBV4-1, the J gene TRBJ2-7; D may be TRBD1 (5 bases). V gave up 4 bases and J gave up 4 bases, with 17 bases separating them. Germline values: CDR1 MGHRA, CDR2 YSYEKL. The CDR3 has 15 amino acids. CDR3 DNA sequence: TGCGCCAGCAGCCTTATAACAGGTGAATTTTACGAGCAGTACTTC. Translation: CASSLITGEFYEQYF.

There are many counts of this clonotype. V gene TRBV18 combines with J gene TRBJ1-5; D remains unclear. CDR3 length equals 13 residues. V gave up 2 bases and J gave up 5 bases, with 7 bases separating them. Germline V gene sequence: CDR1 KGHSH, CDR2 LQKENI. This chain's CDR3 is CASSPGRDQPQHF. CDR3 coding DNA: TGTGCCAGCTCACCAGGTAGGGATCAGCCCCAGCATTTT.

This clonotype was recorded only once. The J gene is TRBJ1-6, the V gene TRBV5-1; a possible D gene is TRBD1 (5 bases). Per germline, CDR1 SGHRS and CDR2 YFSETQ. The CDR3 totals 13 residues. Trimming shortened V by 3 bases and J by 7 bases, and 8 bases separated the two germline ends. Written as DNA, the CDR3 is TGCGCCAGCAGCTACGGGACGAATTCACCCCTCCACTTT. It translates to CASSYGTNSPLHF.

CDR3 in DNA: TGTGCCACCAGCTCTCGGTTAGCGGGAGGGGGCGAGCAGTACTTC. It codes for CATSSRLAGGGEQYF. The V gene is TRBV15, the J gene TRBJ2-7, with 11 nucleotides matching TRBD2. Looked up from germline, CDR1 is LNHNV and CDR2 is YYDKDF (reference sequence). J lost 6 bases, V lost 5 bases, and 9 bases had no gene match. The CDR3 is 15 amino acids. The variable domain in full, completed from reference TRBV15 and TRBJ2-7, reads DAMVIQNPRYQVTQFGKPVTLSCSQTLNHNVMYWYQQKSSQAPKLLFHYYDKDFNNEADTPDNFQSRRPNTSFCFLDIRSPGLGDTAMYLCATSSRLAGGGEQYFGPGTRLTVT.

Concerning this clonotype itself: The junction shows a germline mismatch at one end, possibly a read error. The gene calls are TRBV19 and TRBJ1-1; possibly TRBD1 for D (5 bases). This CDR3 is built from 15 residues. Germline V gives CDR1 LNHDA, CDR2 SQIVND (reference sequence). The DNA of the CDR3 is TGTGCCAGTAGCCGGTTTTGGGGGGAGAACACTAAAGCTTTCTTT. Its protein is CASSRFWGENTKAFF.

Many counts were recorded for this clonotype. This chain links TRBV27 with TRBJ1-2, with D maybe TRBD1 (6 bases). Germline assignment: CDR1 MNHEY and CDR2 SMNVEV (reference sequence). The CDR3 covers 16 residues. Between the trimmed V and J ends, which lost 0 bases and 4 bases, there was a span of 15 bases. CDR3 in DNA: TGTGCCAGCAGTTTATCCCGAGGGGGGTCTTTCTATGGCTACACCTTC. It specifies CASSLSRGGSFYGYTF.

This clonotype was observed a handful of times. J is TRBJ2-7 and V is TRBV24-1, with TRBD2 identical over 10 bases. This CDR3 has 14 residues. V dropped 4 bases and J dropped 6; count of bases not matched to a gene: 5. Looked up from germline, CDR1 is KGHDR and CDR2 is SFDVKD. CDR3 protein: CATSEAGGNAEQYF. CDR3 in DNA: TGTGCCACCAGTGAAGCGGGAGGGAACGCCGAGCAGTACTTC.

This clonotype was seen at least ten times. The chain is built from TRBV30 and TRBJ2-3; D not resolved. The CDR3 has 15 residues. Per the germline V gene, CDR1 is GTSNPN and CDR2 is SVGIG (reference sequence). The ends were cut back, 4 bases at V and 2 bases at J, with 16 bases in the middle. CDR3 in DNA: TGTGCCTGGACCACCCTCAGGAACCCCACAGATACGCAGTATTTT. Residues: CAWTTLRNPTDTQYF.

This chain joins TRBV20-1 and TRBJ2-7; the D gene is possibly TRBD2 (5 bases). Germline V CDR1 and CDR2: DFQATT, SNEGSKA (reference sequence). Deletions cut 6 bases from V and 2 bases from J, with 20 bases between. The CDR3 spans 15 residues. The CDR3 sequence is CSARPFFGVTYEQYF. The CDR3 DNA reads TGCAGTGCCCGACCTTTTTTCGGGGTTACCTACGAGCAGTACTTC.

The chain joins TRBV5-1 to TRBJ2-7; 8 bases are shared with TRBD2. The CDR3 loop spans 15 amino acids. The germline CDR1 and CDR2 sequences are SGHRS and YFSETQ. Unmatched junction bases numbered 3, after V lost 0 bases and J lost 1 base. DNA of the CDR3: TGCGCCAGCAGCTTGGAGGCGGGAGGTTCCTACGAGCAGTACTTC. This encodes CASSLEAGGSYEQYF.

This clonotype was recorded many times. In nucleotides, the CDR3 is TGTGCCAGCAGCTCTTGGGCCTCCCGCTCCTACGAGCAGTACTTC. Amino acid sequence: CASSSWASRSYEQYF. The chain is built from TRBV6-1 and TRBJ2-7; the D is unclear. This CDR3 is built from 15 residues. Trimming stripped 6 bases from V and 0 bases from J, with 15 bases between. Germline values: CDR1 MNHNS, CDR2 SASEGT.

The chain employs TRBV18 and TRBJ1-2; D unresolved. The CDR3 length is 12 residues. The germline V gene has CDR1 KGHSH and CDR2 LQKENI. V shed 1 base and J shed 7 bases, with 7 bases lying between them. CDR3 bases: TGTGCCAGCTCACCACAGACAAGTGGCTACACCTTC. Protein sequence: CASSPQTSGYTF.

About this clonotype: The junction does not match germline at one end; this may be a read error. The CDR3 nucleotides are TGTGCCACCAGCAGAGATACTAAGGCAGCTGGGGCCAACGTCCTTACTTTC. This sequence encodes CATSRDTKAAGANVLTF. The chain couples TRBV15 to TRBJ2-6, with a possible D match to TRBD1 (5 bases). Per the germline V gene, CDR1 is LNHNV and CDR2 is YYDKDF (reference sequence). The CDR3 consists of 17 residues.